This passage covers 3 T cell receptor beta chains from one sample sequenced in a study of T cell changes during pregnancy in multiple sclerosis. Assay used: immunoSEQ multiplex PCR; TCRdb lists only in-frame clones, some missing. The profile shows approximately 79,000 clones, approximately 90% of them singletons. The sequencing used CD4+ T cells from peripheral blood mononuclear cells, collected before pregnancy. The receptor set was obtained from a female donor with multiple sclerosis, enrolled in a pregnancy study.

The V and J genes are TRBV6-5 and TRBJ1-2, with TRBD1 matching over 10 bases. CDR3 length: 13 amino acids. The V gene's germline CDR1 is MNHEY and CDR2 SVGAGI. J gave up 7 bases and V 6 bases, and 5 bases lay outside the gene matches. The CDR3 here is CASSLDRGLGYTF. The CDR3 region has the DNA TGTGCCAGCAGCCTTGACAGGGGGCTTGGCTACACCTTC.

This clone was counted a single time. The V call is TRBV19, the J call TRBJ1-5; 7 bases are a match to TRBD1. Germline lookup yields CDR1 LNHDA and CDR2 SQIVND (reference sequence). V lost 5 bases to trimming and J lost 3 bases; unmatched junction nucleotides: 7. This CDR3 is 15 amino acids long. DNA for the CDR3: TGTGCCAGTAGTGACAGGGTCGGGACCAATCAGCCCCAGCATTTT. It translates to CASSDRVGTNQPQHF.

This chain joins TRBV9 and TRBJ1-6; TRBD1 matches at 9 bases. J gave up 6 bases and V 7 bases, and 8 bases lay outside the gene matches. Germline-derived CDR1 and CDR2 are SGDLS and YYNGEE. The length of the CDR3 is 15 residues. CDR3 protein: CASAMTGQGNSPLHF. CDR3 coding DNA: TGTGCCAGCGCAATGACGGGACAGGGTAATTCACCCCTCCACTTT.